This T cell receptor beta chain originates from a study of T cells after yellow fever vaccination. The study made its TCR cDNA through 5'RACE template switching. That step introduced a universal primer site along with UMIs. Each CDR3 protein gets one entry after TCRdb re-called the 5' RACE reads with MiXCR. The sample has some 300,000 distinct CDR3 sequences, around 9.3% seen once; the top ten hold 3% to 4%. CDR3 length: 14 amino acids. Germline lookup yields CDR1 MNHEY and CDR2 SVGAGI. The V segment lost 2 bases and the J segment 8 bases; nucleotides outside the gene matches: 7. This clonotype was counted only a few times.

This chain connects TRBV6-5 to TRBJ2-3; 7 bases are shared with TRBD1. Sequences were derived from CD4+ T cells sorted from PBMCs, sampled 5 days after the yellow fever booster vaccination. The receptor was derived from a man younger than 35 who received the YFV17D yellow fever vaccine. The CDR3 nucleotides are TGTGCCAGCAGTTACAGACGGACAGGCTTTACGCAGTATTTT. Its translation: CASSYRRTGFTQYF.